This T cell receptor beta chain emerged from a study of vaccination and CD4 T cells after COVID-19. The study sequenced cultured CD4+ T cell DNA using the Oncomine TCR Beta short-read assay. It was from cultured CD4+ T cells that genomic DNA was extracted. TCRdb redid the calling of the PCR reads with MiXCR, one entry per CDR3 protein. The repertoire includes around 10,000 distinct CDR3 sequences, 25% to 35% of them detected once, and roughly 15% sits in the top ten. The length of the CDR3 is 14 residues. V was shortened by 3 bases and J by 2 bases, with 11 bases between the two germline ends. CDR1 and CDR2 from the germline V gene are SNHLY and FYNNEI. Remarks on this clonotype: Its antigen is unknown.

Treatment described: roughly ten-day PBMC culture with coronavirus spike peptide pools or control peptides (ViraFEST assay). Researchers collected the unexposed donor's CD4+ T cells before the COVID-19 pandemic (2011-2018). The origin of this receptor is a human donor in good health. The chain has TRBV2 and TRBJ2-7; D remains ambiguous. The source material was CD4+ T cells from blood, cultured in vitro. CDR3 in DNA: TGTGCCAGCAGTGAGGTGGGAACCCCCTACGAGCAGTACTTC. It codes for CASSEVGTPYEQYF.